These T cell receptor beta chains were read from a single sample in a study of blood T cell repertoires in COVID-19. The method was immunoSEQ multiplex PCR; TCRdb's version includes in-frame clones alone and lacks a portion of them. The sample lists around 250,000 clones, 75% to 90% occurring once. Input material: peripheral blood. Every receptor here comes from a woman in her 70s with COVID-19, enrolled during active disease. The conserved cysteine and the conserved F or W are not part of the CDR3 here. A D gene is named only where the DNA matches it firmly. Rows give clone size only sometimes, using once, few, many, or a class for an expanded clone.

TRBV28	-	12	-	ASRGAVMNTEAF
TRBV5-3	-	9	-	AIKTWQPQH
TRBV14	-	9	-	ASRTGIEAF
TRBV28	-	15	-	ASSLRQGMGPTGELF
TRBV11-1	-	13	-	ASSFGPVVGETQY
TRBV9	TRBD1	12	-	ASSPRTGHYEQY
TRBV7-2	-	12	-	ASSFLGMNTEAF
TRBV7-9	TRBD1	13	once	ASSRRLGQVDTIY
TRBV28	TRBD1	15	-	ASRKEGTGISNQPQH
TRBV5-5	-	12	-	ASSSSLGGETQY
TRBV11-3	TRBD1	13	-	ASSTGQVDVPEAF
TRBV19	-	12	-	ASSRGLVLYEQY
TRBV5-1	-	17	-	ASSLLGGLKYATNEKLF
TRBV7-9	TRBD1	12	-	ASSLEQGNSPLH
TRBV29-1	TRBD1	13	-	SAHPPGTVRTEAF
TRBV19	TRBD1	15	-	ASSTRTGGIAGNTIY
TRBV28	-	10	-	ASSPDSYEQY
TRBV28	TRBD1	12	-	ASRPQGAGNTIY
TRBV30	-	13	-	AWSVQSGVNQPQH
TRBV2	-	12	-	ASSEAYTIYEQY